The subject of this entry is one TCR beta chain. This clone was seen only a few times. This clone's antigen is unknown. Base-call qualities are not available, and no considerably larger clone is one nucleotide away. The method behind the library was the immunoSEQ multiplex PCR assay. The table comes from immuneACCESS by way of TCRdb, which keeps in-frame sequences with V and J called. Part of the clones is missing from these tables; in studies checked, under half for an unresolved V gene and the rest for unknown reasons. The sample has about 99,000 clones on record, approximately 90% of them singletons. 15% to 20% of the sample belongs to the ten largest clones. These data come from a study of control samples from healthy donors and cancer patients (dated by TCRdb to 2020 to 2022). Inclusive of the bounding cysteine and phenylalanine, the CDR3 is 13 residues long. The kept DNA is CDR3 alone, 39 bases in frame from the first base. Looking up the germline V gene yields CDR1 WSHSY and CDR2 SAAADI. V was cut back by 6 bases and J by 0 bases, leaving a gap of 8 bases between them.

This TCR was recovered from a man between 60 and 75 years old with lung cancer. Material: PBMCs. The chain couples TRBV10-2 to TRBJ1-1; TRBD1 is possibly the D segment (5 matching bases). The base sequence is TGCGCCAGCAGAGTGACAGTGAACACTGAAGCTTTCTTT. Protein translation: CASRVTVNTEAFF.